The rows below give T cell receptor beta chains drawn from one sample of a study of cytomegalovirus exposure and HLA in healthy donors. Produced via immunoSEQ multiplex PCR; TCRdb's table is partial and in-frame only. The sample holds 100,000 to 150,000 clones, about four fifths seen once. Sequencing input: PBMCs. The receptors come from a woman aged 45-60 years in good health and CMV-seropositive. The CDR3 runs from the conserved cysteine through the conserved F or W. The order of the fields is D gene, clone size, V gene, J gene, CDR3 DNA, CDR3 protein. A D gene is named only where the DNA matches it firmly. A row's size may be missing; if present it is once, few, many or a size class.

D gene: .
clone size: .
V gene: TRBV6-1
J gene: TRBJ2-3
CDR3 DNA: TGTGCCAGCAGTGAGCTGGGGGCGGAAACGCAGTATTTT
CDR3 protein: CASSELGAETQYF

D gene: TRBD2
clone size: .
V gene: TRBV29-1
J gene: TRBJ2-2
CDR3 DNA: TGCAGCGCCACTAGCGGGGGGGCGAACACCGGGGAGCTGTTTTTT
CDR3 protein: CSATSGGANTGELFF

D gene: .
clone size: .
V gene: TRBV4-3
J gene: TRBJ2-2
CDR3 DNA: TGCGCCAGCAGCCCTCAGTCCAGGGTAGGGAACACCGGGGAGCTGTTTTTT
CDR3 protein: CASSPQSRVGNTGELFF

D gene: .
clone size: .
V gene: TRBV11-2
J gene: TRBJ1-5
CDR3 DNA: TGTGCCAGCAGCTTAGTACTGAATCAGCCCCAGCATTTT
CDR3 protein: CASSLVLNQPQHF

D gene: TRBD2
clone size: .
V gene: TRBV27
J gene: TRBJ2-1
CDR3 DNA: TGTGCCAGCAGCGGGGGACTAGCGGAAAGCTCCTACAATGAGCAGTTCTTC
CDR3 protein: CASSGGLAESSYNEQFF

D gene: .
clone size: .
V gene: TRBV4-3
J gene: TRBJ2-1
CDR3 DNA: TGCGCCAGCAGCCAAGTAGGGAGTGAGCAGTTCTTC
CDR3 protein: CASSQVGSEQFF

D gene: .
clone size: .
V gene: TRBV7-9
J gene: TRBJ2-7
CDR3 DNA: TGTGCCAGCAGCTTAGACACGGGGGGCCGCATGGAGCAGTACTTC
CDR3 protein: CASSLDTGGRMEQYF

D gene: TRBD1
clone size: .
V gene: TRBV18
J gene: TRBJ2-7
CDR3 DNA: TGTGCCAGCTCTATCCAGGGGACAGGGGCATACGAGCAGTACTTC
CDR3 protein: CASSIQGTGAYEQYF

D gene: .
clone size: .
V gene: TRBV6-1
J gene: TRBJ1-6
CDR3 DNA: TGTGCCAGCAGGGCTTCAGGGACACGAAATTCACCCCTCCACTTT
CDR3 protein: CASRASGTRNSPLHF

D gene: TRBD2
clone size: .
V gene: TRBV2
J gene: TRBJ2-3
CDR3 DNA: TGTGCCAACTCTGGGGGGGAACGGGCAGATACGCAGTATTTT
CDR3 protein: CANSGGERADTQYF

D gene: TRBD1
clone size: .
V gene: TRBV5-1
J gene: TRBJ1-1
CDR3 DNA: TGCGCCAGCAGCCTGGGACAGGGGGCGTATACTGAAGCTTTCTTT
CDR3 protein: CASSLGQGAYTEAFF

D gene: .
clone size: .
V gene: TRBV30
J gene: TRBJ2-7
CDR3 DNA: TGTGCCTGGAGAGAAACGGGACTCCTAACCTACGAGCAGTACTTC
CDR3 protein: CAWRETGLLTYEQYF

D gene: .
clone size: .
V gene: TRBV6-5
J gene: TRBJ1-2
CDR3 DNA: TGTGCCAGCAGTTACTCTAACAGGGCAGATGGCTACACCTTC
CDR3 protein: CASSYSNRADGYTF

D gene: .
clone size: few
V gene: TRBV27
J gene: TRBJ2-1
CDR3 DNA: TGTGCCAGCAGTTTCTCGACAGCCTACAATGAGCAGTTCTTC
CDR3 protein: CASSFSTAYNEQFF

D gene: TRBD1
clone size: .
V gene: TRBV5-8
J gene: TRBJ1-1
CDR3 DNA: TGTGCCAGCAGCTTGTGGACAGGGGGAAACGGGAACACTGAAGCTTTCTTT
CDR3 protein: CASSLWTGGNGNTEAFF

D gene: .
clone size: .
V gene: TRBV11-2
J gene: TRBJ2-5
CDR3 DNA: TGTGCCAGCAGCTTAGGACTGCTATCGGAGACCCAGTACTTC
CDR3 protein: CASSLGLLSETQYF

D gene: TRBD2
clone size: .
V gene: TRBV7-2
J gene: TRBJ2-7
CDR3 DNA: TGTGCCAGCAGCTTCACTAGCGGAGCCTACTACGAGCAGTACTTC
CDR3 protein: CASSFTSGAYYEQYF

D gene: .
clone size: .
V gene: TRBV27
J gene: TRBJ1-2
CDR3 DNA: TGTGCCAGCAGTTTGACTTTTAACCCTTCCCATGGCTACACCTTC
CDR3 protein: CASSLTFNPSHGYTF

D gene: .
clone size: .
V gene: TRBV5-1
J gene: TRBJ2-3
CDR3 DNA: TGCGCCAGCAAGCCTCAGGGGGGAAGCACAGATACGCAGTATTTT
CDR3 protein: CASKPQGGSTDTQYF

D gene: TRBD1
clone size: .
V gene: TRBV7-2
J gene: TRBJ1-5
CDR3 DNA: TGTGCCAGCAGCAGGACAGGGGATCAGCCCCAGCATTTT
CDR3 protein: CASSRTGDQPQHF

D gene: .
clone size: .
V gene: TRBV20-1
J gene: TRBJ2-1
CDR3 DNA: TGCAGTGCTAACAGGGTGTACGGGCAGTTCTTC
CDR3 protein: CSANRVYGQFF

D gene: .
clone size: few
V gene: TRBV11-2
J gene: TRBJ1-1
CDR3 DNA: TGTGCCAGCAGCTTAGGTCAACCAGGGATGGCTTTCTTT
CDR3 protein: CASSLGQPGMAFF

D gene: TRBD1
clone size: .
V gene: TRBV5-4
J gene: TRBJ2-3
CDR3 DNA: TGTGCCCCAGGGGGCTTTTCGACAGATACGCAGTATTTT
CDR3 protein: CAPGGFSTDTQYF

D gene: TRBD2
clone size: .
V gene: TRBV6-6
J gene: TRBJ2-3
CDR3 DNA: TGTGCCAGCAGTCTTCCGGGACTACACCCAGATACGCAGTATTTT
CDR3 protein: CASSLPGLHPDTQYF

D gene: TRBD2
clone size: .
V gene: TRBV2
J gene: TRBJ2-3
CDR3 DNA: TGTGCCAGCAGTGTGCGAGTACTAGCGGGGTTATTCACAGATACGCAGTATTTT
CDR3 protein: CASSVRVLAGLFTDTQYF

D gene: .
clone size: .
V gene: TRBV11-2
J gene: TRBJ1-1
CDR3 DNA: TGTGCCAGCAAGATGCAGGGTCGAATGAACACTGAAGCTTTCTTT
CDR3 protein: CASKMQGRMNTEAFF

D gene: TRBD1
clone size: .
V gene: TRBV27
J gene: TRBJ1-1
CDR3 DNA: TGTGCCAGCAGTTTGGACAGGGATTGGGCTGAAGCTTTCTTT
CDR3 protein: CASSLDRDWAEAFF

D gene: .
clone size: few
V gene: TRBV5-1
J gene: TRBJ2-3
CDR3 DNA: TGCGCCAGCAGCTTGGCCCCTACCACAGATACGCAGTATTTT
CDR3 protein: CASSLAPTTDTQYF

D gene: TRBD2
clone size: few
V gene: TRBV5-4
J gene: TRBJ2-1
CDR3 DNA: TGTGCCAGCAGCTCGCCCGTTAGCGGGGGGATAAGCAATGAGCAGTTCTTC
CDR3 protein: CASSSPVSGGISNEQFF

D gene: .
clone size: .
V gene: TRBV7-9
J gene: TRBJ1-1
CDR3 DNA: TGTGCCAGCAGCCCCCAAGGGGCCCCGAACACTGAAGCTTTCTTT
CDR3 protein: CASSPQGAPNTEAFF

D gene: TRBD2
clone size: .
V gene: TRBV10-2
J gene: TRBJ2-3
CDR3 DNA: TGCGCCAGCAGAGAACCTACAGGGGGATCGACTAGCGGGATGCTAGATACGCAGTATTTT
CDR3 protein: CASREPTGGSTSGMLDTQYF

D gene: TRBD1
clone size: few
V gene: TRBV11-2
J gene: TRBJ2-3
CDR3 DNA: TGTGCCAGCAGCACGGGACAGCAGACTTCTAGCACAGATACGCAGTATTTT
CDR3 protein: CASSTGQQTSSTDTQYF

D gene: TRBD1
clone size: .
V gene: TRBV18
J gene: TRBJ2-7
CDR3 DNA: TGTGCCAGCTCACCCGACAGGGGTGGCGAGCAGTACTTC
CDR3 protein: CASSPDRGGEQYF

D gene: TRBD2
clone size: .
V gene: TRBV7-8
J gene: TRBJ2-3
CDR3 DNA: TGTGCCAGCAGCTTGGGTCGGGGGGACCGCACAGATACGCAGTATTTT
CDR3 protein: CASSLGRGDRTDTQYF

D gene: TRBD1
clone size: .
V gene: TRBV11-3
J gene: TRBJ1-2
CDR3 DNA: TGTGCCACCTGGGACAGGGTGGGAGGCTACACCTTC
CDR3 protein: CATWDRVGGYTF

D gene: .
clone size: once
V gene: TRBV6-5
J gene: TRBJ2-3
CDR3 DNA: TGTGCCAGCAGAGGGAGCATTACAGATACGCAGTATTTT
CDR3 protein: CASRGSITDTQYF

D gene: .
clone size: .
V gene: TRBV4-2
J gene: TRBJ2-3
CDR3 DNA: TGTGCCAGCAGCCAGCTAAAAGAGGCGGCTAGCGCAGATACGCAGTATTTT
CDR3 protein: CASSQLKEAASADTQYF

D gene: .
clone size: .
V gene: TRBV4-1
J gene: TRBJ2-3
CDR3 DNA: TGCGCCAGCAGCCAAGGAGGCCGAGCCACAGATACGCAGTATTTT
CDR3 protein: CASSQGGRATDTQYF

D gene: .
clone size: .
V gene: TRBV5-6
J gene: TRBJ2-5
CDR3 DNA: TGTGCCAGCAGCTTGGTGCGGAGTGAGCAGTACTTC
CDR3 protein: CASSLVRSEQYF

D gene: .
clone size: .
V gene: TRBV2
J gene: TRBJ1-5
CDR3 DNA: TGTGCCAGCAGCCACAGGGATAGCAATCAGCCCCAGCATTTT
CDR3 protein: CASSHRDSNQPQHF

D gene: .
clone size: .
V gene: TRBV28
J gene: TRBJ1-4
CDR3 DNA: TGTGCCAGCAGTAGCCTCGGGGGGTCAGTTAATGAAAAACTGTTTTTT
CDR3 protein: CASSSLGGSVNEKLFF

D gene: .
clone size: .
V gene: TRBV7-9
J gene: TRBJ2-7
CDR3 DNA: TGTGCCAGCAGCTATGACAGCTTCTACGAGCAGTACTTC
CDR3 protein: CASSYDSFYEQYF

D gene: .
clone size: .
V gene: TRBV10-3
J gene: TRBJ1-2
CDR3 DNA: TGTGCCATCAGTCAGGGCTATGGCTACACCTTC
CDR3 protein: CAISQGYGYTF

D gene: TRBD1
clone size: .
V gene: TRBV6-5
J gene: TRBJ1-2
CDR3 DNA: TGTGCCAGCAGCCGGGACAGGGTCTATGGCTACACCTTC
CDR3 protein: CASSRDRVYGYTF

D gene: .
clone size: .
V gene: TRBV19
J gene: TRBJ1-1
CDR3 DNA: TGTGCCAGCCAACTAAGCGAGAACACTGAAGCTTTCTTT
CDR3 protein: CASQLSENTEAFF

D gene: TRBD2
clone size: once
V gene: TRBV10-3
J gene: TRBJ2-2
CDR3 DNA: TGTGCCATCAGTGACCTCAGCGGGGGGCTCACCGGGGAGCTGTTTTTT
CDR3 protein: CAISDLSGGLTGELFF

D gene: .
clone size: .
V gene: TRBV7-2
J gene: TRBJ2-3
CDR3 DNA: TGTGCCAGCAGCTTTTTTTCCCCGGGGAGCACAGATACGCAGTATTTT
CDR3 protein: CASSFFSPGSTDTQYF

D gene: TRBD1
clone size: .
V gene: TRBV4-1
J gene: TRBJ1-5
CDR3 DNA: TGCGCCAGCAGCCACGCAGGGGGGAATAGCAATCAGCCCCAGCATTTT
CDR3 protein: CASSHAGGNSNQPQHF

D gene: TRBD1
clone size: once
V gene: TRBV5-6
J gene: TRBJ1-1
CDR3 DNA: TGTGCCAGCAGCCTGCTAGTGGACAGGGGCAAAGCTGAAGCTTTCTTT
CDR3 protein: CASSLLVDRGKAEAFF

D gene: TRBD2
clone size: once
V gene: TRBV7-8
J gene: TRBJ2-3
CDR3 DNA: TGTGCCAGCAGCTTAGTTTGGACTAGCGGGGGGCGGGCAGATACGCAGTATTTT
CDR3 protein: CASSLVWTSGGRADTQYF

D gene: TRBD1
clone size: .
V gene: TRBV6-5
J gene: TRBJ1-1
CDR3 DNA: TGTGCCAGCACCCCAGGGGGTGAGAACACTGAAGCTTTCTTT
CDR3 protein: CASTPGGENTEAFF

D gene: .
clone size: .
V gene: TRBV7-3
J gene: TRBJ1-1
CDR3 DNA: TGTGCCAGCAGCTTACTCATGGAGACTGAAGCTTTCTTT
CDR3 protein: CASSLLMETEAFF

D gene: .
clone size: .
V gene: TRBV2
J gene: TRBJ2-3
CDR3 DNA: TGTGCCAGCAGTGGAAGTAGCGAGAGGGCAGATACGCAGTATTTT
CDR3 protein: CASSGSSERADTQYF